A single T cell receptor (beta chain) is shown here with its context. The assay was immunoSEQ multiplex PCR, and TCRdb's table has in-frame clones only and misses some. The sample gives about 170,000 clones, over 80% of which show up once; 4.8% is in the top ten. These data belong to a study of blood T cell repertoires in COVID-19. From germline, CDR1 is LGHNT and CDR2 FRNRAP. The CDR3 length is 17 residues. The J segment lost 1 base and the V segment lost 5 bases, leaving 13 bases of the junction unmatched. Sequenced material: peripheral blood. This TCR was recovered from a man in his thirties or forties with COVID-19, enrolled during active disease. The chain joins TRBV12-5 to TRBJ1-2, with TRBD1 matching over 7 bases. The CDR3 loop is CASGPTRGQIHNYGYTF. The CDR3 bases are TGTGCTAGTGGTCCAACAAGGGGACAGATACATAACTATGGCTACACCTTC.